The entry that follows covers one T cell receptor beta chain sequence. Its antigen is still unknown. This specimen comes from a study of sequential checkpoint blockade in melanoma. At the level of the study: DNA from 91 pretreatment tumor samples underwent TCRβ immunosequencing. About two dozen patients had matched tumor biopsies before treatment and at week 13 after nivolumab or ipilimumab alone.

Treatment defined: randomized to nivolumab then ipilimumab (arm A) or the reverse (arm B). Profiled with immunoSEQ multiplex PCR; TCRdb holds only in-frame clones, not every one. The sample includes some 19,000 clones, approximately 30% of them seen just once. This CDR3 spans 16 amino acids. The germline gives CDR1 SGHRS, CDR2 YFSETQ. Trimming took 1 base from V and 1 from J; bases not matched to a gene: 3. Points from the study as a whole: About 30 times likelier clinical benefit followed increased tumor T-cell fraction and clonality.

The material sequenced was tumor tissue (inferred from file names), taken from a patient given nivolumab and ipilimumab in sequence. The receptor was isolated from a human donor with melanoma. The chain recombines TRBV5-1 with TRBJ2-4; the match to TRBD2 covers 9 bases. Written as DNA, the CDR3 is TGCGCCAGCAGCTTGAAAAGCGGGGGGGCCAAAAACATTCAGTACTTC. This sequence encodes CASSLKSGGAKNIQYF.